The source of this T cell receptor (beta chain) is a study of blood T cell repertoires in COVID-19. The assay was immunoSEQ multiplex PCR, and TCRdb's table has in-frame clones only and misses some. This sample has approximately 290,000 clones, with 80% to 90% found just once. This clone was counted a few times. The germline CDR1 and CDR2 sequences are LGHDT and YNNKEL (reference sequence). The CDR3 runs to 13 residues. V lost 7 bases and J lost 2; bases outside the gene matches: 0. The chain carries TRBV3-1 (or the pseudogene TRBV3-2) and TRBJ1-4; 8 nucleotides align to TRBD1. The TCR sequence derives from a man in his thirties or forties with acute or convalescent COVID-19. The sequenced sample was peripheral blood. The CDR3 coding sequence is TGTGCCAGCAACAGGGGGACTAATGAAAAACTGTTTTTT. This gives the protein CASNRGTNEKLFF.